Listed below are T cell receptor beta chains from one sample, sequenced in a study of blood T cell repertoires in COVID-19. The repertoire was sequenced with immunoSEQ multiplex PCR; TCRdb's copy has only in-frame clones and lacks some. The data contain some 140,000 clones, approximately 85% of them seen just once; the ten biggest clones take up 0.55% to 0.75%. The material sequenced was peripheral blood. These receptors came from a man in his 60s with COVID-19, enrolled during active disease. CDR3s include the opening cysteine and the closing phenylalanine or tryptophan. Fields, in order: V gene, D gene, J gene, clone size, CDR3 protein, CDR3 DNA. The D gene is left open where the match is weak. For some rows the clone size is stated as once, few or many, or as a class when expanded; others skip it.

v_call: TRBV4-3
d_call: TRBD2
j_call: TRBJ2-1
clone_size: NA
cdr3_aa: CASSQVGGGAGEQFF
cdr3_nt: TGCGCCAGCAGCCAAGTCGGCGGGGGGGCCGGGGAGCAGTTCTTC

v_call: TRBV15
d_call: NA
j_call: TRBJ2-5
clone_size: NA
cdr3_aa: CATSRGQLQETQYF
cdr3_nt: TGTGCCACCAGCAGAGGACAGCTACAAGAGACCCAGTACTTC

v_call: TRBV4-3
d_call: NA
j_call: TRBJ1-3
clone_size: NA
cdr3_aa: CASSQESGASGNTIYF
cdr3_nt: TGCGCCAGCAGCCAAGAGTCAGGGGCCTCTGGAAACACCATATATTTT

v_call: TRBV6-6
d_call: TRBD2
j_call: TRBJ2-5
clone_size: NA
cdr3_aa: CASSHGGVAETQYF
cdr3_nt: TGTGCCAGCAGCCACGGGGGGGTGGCAGAGACCCAGTACTTC

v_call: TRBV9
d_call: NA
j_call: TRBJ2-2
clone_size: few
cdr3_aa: CASSVVPGTPNTGELFF
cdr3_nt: TGTGCCAGCAGCGTAGTACCAGGGACTCCGAACACCGGGGAGCTGTTTTTT

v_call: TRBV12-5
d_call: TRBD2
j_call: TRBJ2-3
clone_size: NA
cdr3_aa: CASGPGTSGIGDTQYF
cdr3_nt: TGTGCTAGTGGTCCCGGGACTAGCGGGATAGGAGATACGCAGTATTTT

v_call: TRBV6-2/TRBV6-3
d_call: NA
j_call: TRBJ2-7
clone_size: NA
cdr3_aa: CASSVGEPSYEQYF
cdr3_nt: TGTGCCAGCAGTGTGGGAGAGCCCTCCTACGAGCAGTACTTC

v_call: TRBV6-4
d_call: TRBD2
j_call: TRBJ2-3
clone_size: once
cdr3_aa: CASSGTGLAGADTQYF
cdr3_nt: TGTGCCAGCAGTGGCACGGGACTAGCGGGAGCAGATACGCAGTATTTT

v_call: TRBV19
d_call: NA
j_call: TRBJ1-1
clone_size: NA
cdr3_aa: CASSTRGRPIEAFF
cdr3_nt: TGTGCCAGTAGTACCCGGGGGAGACCAATTGAAGCTTTCTTT

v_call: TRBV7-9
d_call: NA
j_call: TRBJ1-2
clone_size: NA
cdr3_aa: CASSLGEVGGYGYTF
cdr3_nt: TGTGCCAGCAGCTTAGGGGAGGTCGGCGGCTATGGCTACACCTTC

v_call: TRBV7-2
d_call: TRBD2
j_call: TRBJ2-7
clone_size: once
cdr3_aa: CASSPRQMLAGAYEQYF
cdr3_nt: TGTGCCAGCAGCCCTAGGCAAATGCTAGCGGGGGCCTACGAGCAGTACTTC

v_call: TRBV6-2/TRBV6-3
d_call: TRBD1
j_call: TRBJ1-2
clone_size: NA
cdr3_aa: CASSSRQGRYGYTF
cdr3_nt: TGTGCCAGCAGTTCAAGACAGGGGAGGTATGGCTACACCTTC

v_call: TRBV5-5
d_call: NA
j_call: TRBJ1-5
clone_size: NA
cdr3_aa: CASSLDGRLNQPQHF
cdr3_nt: TGTGCCAGCAGCTTGGATGGCAGGCTCAATCAGCCCCAGCATTTT

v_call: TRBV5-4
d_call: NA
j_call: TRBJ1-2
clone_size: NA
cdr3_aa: CASSLVEIGYTF
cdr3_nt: TGTGCCAGCAGCTTGGTCGAGATCGGCTACACCTTC

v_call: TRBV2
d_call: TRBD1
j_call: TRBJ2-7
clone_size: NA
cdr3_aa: CASRVGQGGYEQYF
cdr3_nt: TGTGCCAGCAGGGTGGGACAGGGAGGCTACGAGCAGTACTTC

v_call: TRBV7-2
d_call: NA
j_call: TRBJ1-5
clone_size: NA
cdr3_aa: CASSTTGFNQPQHF
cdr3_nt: TGTGCCAGCAGCACCACAGGATTCAATCAGCCCCAGCATTTT

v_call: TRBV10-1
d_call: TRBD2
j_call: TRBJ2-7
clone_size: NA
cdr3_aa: CASSSASGSSYEQYF
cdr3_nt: TGCGCCAGCAGTTCAGCTAGCGGGAGCTCCTACGAGCAGTACTTC

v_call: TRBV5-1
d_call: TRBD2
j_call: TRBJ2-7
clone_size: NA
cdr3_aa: CASSLGLAGGRDEQYF
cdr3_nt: TGCGCCAGCAGCTTGGGGTTAGCGGGGGGGCGGGACGAGCAGTACTTC

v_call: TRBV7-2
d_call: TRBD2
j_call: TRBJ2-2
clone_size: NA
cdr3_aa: CASSMPRGGSSVNGELFF
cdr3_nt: TGTGCCAGCAGCATGCCAAGGGGCGGGAGCTCGGTTAACGGGGAGCTGTTTTTT

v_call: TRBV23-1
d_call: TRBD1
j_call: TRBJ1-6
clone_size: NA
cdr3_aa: CASSHWDSSSYNSPLHF
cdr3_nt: TGCGCCAGCAGTCACTGGGACAGTAGCTCCTATAATTCACCCCTCCACTTT

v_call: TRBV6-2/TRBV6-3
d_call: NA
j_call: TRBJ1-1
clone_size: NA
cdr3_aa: CASSPGGSMNTEAFF
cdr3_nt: TGTGCCAGCAGCCCCGGTGGGAGCATGAACACTGAAGCTTTCTTT

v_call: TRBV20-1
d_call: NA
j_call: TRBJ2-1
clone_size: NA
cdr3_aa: CSVGIYNEQFF
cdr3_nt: TGCAGTGTCGGGATTTACAATGAGCAGTTCTTC

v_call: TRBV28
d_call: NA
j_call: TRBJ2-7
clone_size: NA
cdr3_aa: CASSGGAVGEQYF
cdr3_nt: TGTGCCAGCAGTGGGGGGGCTGTAGGCGAGCAGTACTTC

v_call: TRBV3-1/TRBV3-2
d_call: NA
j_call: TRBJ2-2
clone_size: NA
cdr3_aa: CASSQVLAGELFF
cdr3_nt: TGTGCCAGCAGCCAAGTACTAGCCGGGGAGCTGTTTTTT

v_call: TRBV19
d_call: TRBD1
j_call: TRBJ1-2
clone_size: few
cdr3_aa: CASSPDRDYGYTF
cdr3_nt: TGTGCCAGTAGTCCGGACAGGGACTATGGCTACACCTTC

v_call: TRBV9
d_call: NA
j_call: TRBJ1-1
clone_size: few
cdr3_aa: CASSDHGEKAFF
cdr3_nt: TGTGCCAGCAGCGACCACGGAGAAAAAGCTTTCTTT

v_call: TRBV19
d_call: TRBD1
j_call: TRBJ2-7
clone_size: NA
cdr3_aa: CASSVPGQGAVEQYF
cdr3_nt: TGTGCCAGTAGTGTGCCGGGACAGGGGGCGGTCGAGCAGTACTTC

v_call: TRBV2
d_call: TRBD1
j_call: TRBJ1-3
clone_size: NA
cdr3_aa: CASSSGQGSSGNTIYF
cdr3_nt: TGTGCCAGCAGTTCCGGACAGGGGTCCTCTGGAAACACCATATATTTT

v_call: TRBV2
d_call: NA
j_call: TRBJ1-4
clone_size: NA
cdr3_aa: CASSQGPATNEKLFF
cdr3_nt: TGTGCCAGCAGCCAGGGGCCTGCAACTAATGAAAAACTGTTTTTT

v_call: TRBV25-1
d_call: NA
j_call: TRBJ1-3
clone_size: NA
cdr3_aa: CASSDRGVNTIYF
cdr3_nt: TGTGCCAGCAGTGATCGGGGTGTGAACACCATATATTTT

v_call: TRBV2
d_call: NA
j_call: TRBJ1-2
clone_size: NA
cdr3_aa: CASKVGEGIVDYGYTF
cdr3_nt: TGTGCCAGCAAAGTCGGAGAGGGCATCGTGGACTATGGCTACACCTTC